This T cell receptor (beta chain) is from a study of identical twins (dated by TCRdb to about 2016). Concerning the study at large: TCR alpha and beta repertoires from monozygotic twins, unrelated adults of various ages and cord blood were deep-sequenced to test whether fetal clonotypes persist. To rule out contamination, the twin experiments were replicated at different times with different library preparation protocols. Here is what the overall study found, with its caveats: In monozygotic twins, recombination models systematically underestimated out-of-frame TCR alpha sharing, but the models matched the sharing seen between unrelated individuals. Because the same donors could not be followed over many years, the conclusions depended on cross-sectional statistical analysis. Fewer insertions were carried by abundant cord blood beta clonotypes, a similar but weaker trend appeared in young adult naive repertoires, and no such trend appeared in memory repertoires. Zero-insertion analyses could be partly confounded by invariant T cells such as MAIT and iNKT, although diverse VJ usage argued against such confounding for most clonotypes. Compared with coincidental sharing between unrelated individuals, out-of-frame TCR alpha sequences shared between twins showed an excess of sequences with low generation probability. In beta out-of-frame sequences, excess twin sharing was weaker, because having fewer shared sequences lowered the signal-to-noise ratio.

In the case of this clonotype: This clone's antigen is unknown. Within one base of it there is no much larger clone, and no base qualities were kept.

Only healthy Caucasian donors were included. Three pairs of female monozygotic twins, all aged about 18 to 29 years, made up the twin cohort. CD4+ and CD8+ T cell populations were isolated with positive isolation kits from Invitrogen. Receptors were amplified or captured by 5' RACE. The reads were generated on an Illumina HiSeq 2000. Template switching added a universal primer binding site, and the final cDNA carried a unique molecular identifier that allowed TCR cDNA molecules to be counted accurately. Specific primers in the conserved constant-segment region were used to synthesize first-strand cDNA for TCR alpha and beta chains. To control for contamination, each cDNA library was double barcoded with a SMART-Mk sample barcode plus Illumina barcodes. Two successive PCR steps introduced TruSeq adapter sequences along with Illumina sample barcodes. The TCR alpha and beta cDNA libraries were sequenced on the Illumina HiSeq platform using custom primers. The paper's processing steps were these. MiGEC processed the raw reads to extract unique molecular identifiers, while MiXCR was used to determine the CDR3 positions. Recombination models were inferred per individual with the repgenHMM and IGoR tools using an EM algorithm. Shared clonotype analysis was performed with the tcR package in R, normalizing sharing by the product of cloneset sizes. To study raw recombination free of thymic and clonal selection effects, out-of-frame nonproductive sequences were analyzed. TCRdb applied fastp at Q25 and MiXCR to the public reads, then kept only in-frame beta chains. For every CDR3 protein sequence, its rows merge into one entry that carries the most common genes and DNA. None of the V and J calls come from the authors' own analysis; TCRdb made them. This sample comprises about 190,000 distinct CDR3 sequences, more than 15% of them detected only once. Of the sample, 35% to 45% falls within the top ten clones.

From its cysteine to its phenylalanine, the CDR3 spans 15 amino acids. Left in the record is the CDR3 DNA by itself, 45 bases read in frame from the first base. V is cut back by 0 bases and J by 5 bases, with 6 bases in the junction unmatched. The germline V gene (reference sequence) specifies MNHEY as CDR1 and SMNVEV as CDR2. The data also belong to a second study, concerning T cells expressing NK-cell markers. As that second study puts it: TCR beta-chain repertoires were profiled in sorted CD3+CD56+NKG2C+, CD3+CD56+NKG2C- and CD3+CD56-NKG2C+ T-cell subsets from several donors. Seven of the eight sequenced donors were HCMV-seropositive and one was HCMV-seronegative. In several experiments an anti-gammadeltaTCR antibody was added to restrict sorting to alphabetaTCR-expressing T cells. In roughly six donors, the dominant CD3+CD56+NKG2C+ clonotypes were among the top 10 CD8+ clonotypes and accounted for roughly 1.0-7.5% of CD8+ T cells. Those dominant clonotypes were again the most abundant among CD3+CD56-NKG2C+ cells in four donors, at roughly 25-60.1%. Whether the expanded NKG2C-expressing T cell clones were specific for HCMV antigens was left unclear. All eight donors whose samples were sequenced were randomly selected healthy volunteers, three of them men and five women. HCMV-specific IgG was detected in serum with a commercial ELISA kit to determine HCMV serostatus. Reads were demultiplexed and grouped by UMI with MIGEC, and clonotypes were assembled and quantified with MiTCR. To exclude erroneous sequences, any TCR cDNA sequence not supported by at least two reads was discarded. Downstream repertoire analysis used the tcR package, and clonotypes were matched across fractions by CDR3 nucleotide sequence plus V segment. Antigen specificity was annotated against VDJdb with VDJmatch, allowing one amino acid substitution in CDR3.

What was sequenced was CD8+ T cells sorted from blood. The clonotype was recovered from a woman younger than 30 in good health. The chain was built from TRBV27 and TRBJ1-1; a stretch of 7 junction bases matches TRBD1. The sequenced DNA is TGTGCCAGCAGTTTATCGAAATCAGGGGGAACTGAAGCTTTCTTT. This yields the protein CASSLSKSGGTEAFF.